This T cell receptor (beta chain) was sequenced in a study of blood T cell repertoires in COVID-19. Study context: Sites in the United States, Italy and Spain provided acute and convalescent COVID-19 samples.

Sequencing used immunoSEQ multiplex PCR; TCRdb keeps in-frame clones, though not all of them. The sample has about 250,000 clones, 84% seen once. CDR1 and CDR2 (germline): SGHDN, FVKESK. This CDR3 is 16 amino acids long. V lost 0 bases to trimming and J lost 1 base; unmatched junction nucleotides: 4. Sequencing used peripheral blood. The source of this sequence is a man in his fifties or sixties with active or convalescent COVID-19. The rearrangement links TRBV14 to TRBJ2-5, with 8 bases matching TRBD2. Here the CDR3 reads CASSQDRRGGQETQYF. In DNA form, the CDR3 reads TGTGCCAGCAGCCAAGATCGACGGGGGGGCCAAGAGACCCAGTACTTC. The full variable domain, rest sourced from reference TRBV14 and TRBJ2-5, is EAGVTQFPSHSVIEKGQTVTLRCDPISGHDNLYWYRRVMGKEIKFLLHFVKESKQDESGMPNNRFLAERTGGTYSTLKVQPAELEDSGVYFCASSQDRRGGQETQYFGPGTRLLVL.